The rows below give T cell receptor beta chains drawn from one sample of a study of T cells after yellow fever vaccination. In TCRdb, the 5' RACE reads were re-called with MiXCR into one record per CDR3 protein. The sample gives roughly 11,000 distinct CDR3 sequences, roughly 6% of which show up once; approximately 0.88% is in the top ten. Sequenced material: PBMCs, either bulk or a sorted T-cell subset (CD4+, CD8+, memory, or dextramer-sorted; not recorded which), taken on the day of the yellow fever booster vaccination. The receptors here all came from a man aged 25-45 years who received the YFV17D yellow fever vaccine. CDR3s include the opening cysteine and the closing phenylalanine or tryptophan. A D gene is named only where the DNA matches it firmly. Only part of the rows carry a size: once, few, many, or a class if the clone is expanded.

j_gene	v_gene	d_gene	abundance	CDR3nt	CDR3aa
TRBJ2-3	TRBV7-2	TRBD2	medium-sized	TGTGCCAGCAGCTTATCCTTTTTACGAGGGAGGGGTACAGATACGCAGTATTTT	CASSLSFLRGRGTDTQYF
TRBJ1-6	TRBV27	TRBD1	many	TGTGCCAGCAGTAGATGGGACAGCCTCAATTCACCCCTCCACTTT	CASSRWDSLNSPLHF
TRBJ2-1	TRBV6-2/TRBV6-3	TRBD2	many	TGTGCCAGCAGGGAACTTAGCGGGAGGTCCTACAATGAGCAGTTCTTC	CASRELSGRSYNEQFF
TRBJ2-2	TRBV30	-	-	TGTGCCTGGAGTGTACGCATGACCGGGGAGCTGTTTTTT	CAWSVRMTGELFF
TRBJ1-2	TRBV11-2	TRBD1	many	TGTGCCAGCAGCCTGACAACAGGGGCCCGCTATTATGGCTACACCTTC	CASSLTTGARYYGYTF
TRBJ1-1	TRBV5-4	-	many	TGTGCCAGCAGCCCAGAATTGAACACTGAAGCTTTCTTT	CASSPELNTEAFF
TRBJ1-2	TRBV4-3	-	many	TGCGCCAGCAGCCAAGACGGGCTATATGGCTACACCTTC	CASSQDGLYGYTF
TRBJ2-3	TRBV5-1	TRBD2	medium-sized	TGCGCCAGTTCCACCGGCGGGCTAGCGGTGACGCAGTATTTT	CASSTGGLAVTQYF
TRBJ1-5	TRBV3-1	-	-	TGTGCCTGCACCCCTGCTGGGGGCTTAAATCAGCCCCAGCATTTT	CACTPAGGLNQPQHF
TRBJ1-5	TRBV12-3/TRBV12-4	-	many	TGTGCCAGCAGTTTATATGGGGACAATCAGCCCCAGCATTTT	CASSLYGDNQPQHF
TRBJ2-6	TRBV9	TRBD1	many	TGTGCCAGCAGCTTCGGACAGGGAGTCAACGTCCTGACTTTC	CASSFGQGVNVLTF
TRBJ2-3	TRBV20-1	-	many	TGCAGTGCTAGTTCCTACTTTCTCCTGGGACCAAGCACAGATACGCAGTATTTT	CSASSYFLLGPSTDTQYF
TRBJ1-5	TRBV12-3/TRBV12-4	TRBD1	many	TGTGCCAGCAGTCGACAGGGTAGCAATCAGCCCCAGCATTTT	CASSRQGSNQPQHF
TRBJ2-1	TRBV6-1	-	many	TGTGCCAGCAGTGAAGCTCCCGGGAGCCCTCCGGGAGAGCAGTTCTTC	CASSEAPGSPPGEQFF
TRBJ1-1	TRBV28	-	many	TGTGCCAGCATGATCAGGAACACTGAAGCTTTCTTT	CASMIRNTEAFF
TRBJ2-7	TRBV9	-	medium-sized	TGTGCCAGCAGCGTAGCTCCTAGCGTCTCCTACGAGCAGTACTTC	CASSVAPSVSYEQYF
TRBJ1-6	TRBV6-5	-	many	TGTGCCAGCAAAAAAACATTGAACTCCTATAATTCACCCCTCCACTTT	CASKKTLNSYNSPLHF
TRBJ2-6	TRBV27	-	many	TGTGCCAGCGGACGGTCATACTCTGGGGCCAACGTCCTGACTTTC	CASGRSYSGANVLTF
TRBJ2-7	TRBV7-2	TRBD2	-	TGTGCCAGCAGCTTAGGGACTAGCGGGATGGCCGAGCAGTACTTC	CASSLGTSGMAEQYF
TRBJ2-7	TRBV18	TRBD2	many	TGTGCCAGCTCAAGCGAAACTAGCGGGAGAAGCTACGAGCAGTACTTC	CASSSETSGRSYEQYF
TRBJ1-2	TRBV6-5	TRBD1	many	TGTGCCAGCACGGACAGGTCCAACTATGGCTACACCTTC	CASTDRSNYGYTF
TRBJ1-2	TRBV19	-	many	TGTGCCAGTAGTGCCAACAGGGCTGGCTACACCTTC	CASSANRAGYTF
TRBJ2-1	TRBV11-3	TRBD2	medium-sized	TGTGCCAGCAGCCCGGGAGGGCTCTCCTACAATGAGCAGTTCTTC	CASSPGGLSYNEQFF
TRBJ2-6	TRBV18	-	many	TGTGCCAGCTCACCCTTTCGAACGCGTGGGGCCAACGTCCTGACTTTC	CASSPFRTRGANVLTF
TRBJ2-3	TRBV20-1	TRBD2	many	TGCAGTGCTAGTAAACTAGCGGGTGGGCCCACAGATACGCAGTATTTT	CSASKLAGGPTDTQYF
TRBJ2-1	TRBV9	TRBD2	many	TGTGCCAGCAGCCTTAACGGGAGGGACTACAATGAGCAGTTCTTC	CASSLNGRDYNEQFF
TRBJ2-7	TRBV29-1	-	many	TGCAGCGTTGGAAGGTGGGGGTCAACCTACGAGCAGTACTTC	CSVGRWGSTYEQYF
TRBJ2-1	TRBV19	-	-	TGTGCCAGTAAAACCCTGGGCGATGAGCAGTTCTTC	CASKTLGDEQFF
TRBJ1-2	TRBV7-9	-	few	TGTGCCAGCAGCCAGGACACATATGGAGGCGGCTACACCTTC	CASSQDTYGGGYTF
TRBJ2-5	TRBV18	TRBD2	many	TGTGCCAGCTCACCTTGGACTAGCGGGAGCGGGCAAGAGACCCAGTACTTC	CASSPWTSGSGQETQYF
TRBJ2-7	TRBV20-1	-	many	TGCAGTGTGCAACAGGGACTTGATGAGCAGTACTTC	CSVQQGLDEQYF
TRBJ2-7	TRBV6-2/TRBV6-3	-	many	TGTGCCAGCAGACCTCGACAGACCCAAGACGAGCAGTACTTC	CASRPRQTQDEQYF
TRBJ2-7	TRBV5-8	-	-	TGTGCCATCAGATCCAGGCAGATCTCCTACGAGCAGTACTTC	CAIRSRQISYEQYF
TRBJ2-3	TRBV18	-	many	TGTGCCAGCTACCAAGGCGGGGCAGATACGCAGTATTTT	CASYQGGADTQYF
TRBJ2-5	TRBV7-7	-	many	TGTGCCAGCAGCCGACTAGTAGAGACCCAGTACTTC	CASSRLVETQYF
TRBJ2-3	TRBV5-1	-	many	TGCGCCAGCAGCCAGCAGGGGGATACGCAGTATTTT	CASSQQGDTQYF
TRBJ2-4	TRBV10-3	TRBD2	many	TGTGCCATCAGTGCGAGCGGGAATGCCAAAAACATTCAGTACTTC	CAISASGNAKNIQYF
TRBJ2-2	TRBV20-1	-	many	TGCAGTGCTCAGGGGTACGCAACGAACACCGGGGAGCTGTTTTTT	CSAQGYATNTGELFF
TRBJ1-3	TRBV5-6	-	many	TGTGCCAGCAGCTCGGGACTGATCTCTGGAAACACCATATATTTT	CASSSGLISGNTIYF
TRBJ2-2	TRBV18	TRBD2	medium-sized	TGTGCCAGCTCACCGCTAGCGGGGAACACCGGGGAGCTGTTTTTT	CASSPLAGNTGELFF
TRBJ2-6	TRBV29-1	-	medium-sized	TGCAGCGTTGCCCGCTCTGGGGCCAACGTCCTGACTTTC	CSVARSGANVLTF
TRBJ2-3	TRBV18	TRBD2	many	TGTGCCAGCTCATCACTAGCGGGAGAAGATACGCAGTATTTT	CASSSLAGEDTQYF
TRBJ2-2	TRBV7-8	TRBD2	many	TGTGCCAGCAAAATGAGCGGGAGGCAAAACACCGGGGAGCTGTTTTTT	CASKMSGRQNTGELFF
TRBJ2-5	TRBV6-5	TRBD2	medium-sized	TGTGCCAGCAGTTACCGACTAGCGGGAGAGACCCAGTACTTC	CASSYRLAGETQYF
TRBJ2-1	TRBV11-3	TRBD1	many	TGTGCCAACAAATGGGACAGGGGCTACAATGAGCAGTTCTTC	CANKWDRGYNEQFF
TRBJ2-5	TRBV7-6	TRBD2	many	TGTGCCAGCAGCTTCGGACTAGCGGCGGGAGAGACCCAGTACTTC	CASSFGLAAGETQYF
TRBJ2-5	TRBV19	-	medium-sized	TGTGCCAGTAGTAACCCACGGGACGGACAAGAGACCCAGTACTTC	CASSNPRDGQETQYF
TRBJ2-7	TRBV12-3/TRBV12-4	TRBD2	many	TGTGCCAGCACCCTCGGTCTAGCGGGAGTCTACGAGCAGTACTTC	CASTLGLAGVYEQYF
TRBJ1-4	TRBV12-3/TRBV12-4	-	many	TGTGCCAGCAGTATAGACGCCAAACTGTTTTTT	CASSIDAKLFF
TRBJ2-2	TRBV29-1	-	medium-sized	TGCAGCGTTGGGGTGCTCAGGAACACCGGGGAGCTGTTTTTT	CSVGVLRNTGELFF
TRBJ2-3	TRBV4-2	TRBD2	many	TGTGCCAGCAGCCATAGCGGGAGAGGAACAGATACGCAGTATTTT	CASSHSGRGTDTQYF
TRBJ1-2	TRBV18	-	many	TGTGCCAGCTCACCAGGGACACTTTTGGGGTCTTATGGCTACACCTTC	CASSPGTLLGSYGYTF
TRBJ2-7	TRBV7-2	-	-	TGTGCCAGCAGACCATCAGGGGTACCTGCCTACGAGCAGTACTTC	CASRPSGVPAYEQYF